The entry below gives a single T cell receptor (beta chain) sequence along with its context. Seattle enrolled patients during active infection and tracked them longitudinally. The data are from a study of blood T cell repertoires in COVID-19. Study in general: Spain, Italy and the United States supplied samples that represented acute and convalescent COVID-19.

Under the authors' procedure: For nucleated cells, counts were estimated from reference gene primer amplification. TCRdb's copy holds only in-frame clones and misses some; the assay was immunoSEQ multiplex PCR. That table furnishes V, J and clone size, whereas the DNA furnished D and trimming. The table lists roughly 300,000 clones, 90% to 95% of them singletons. The clonotype was recovered from a woman aged 25 to 39 with COVID-19, enrolled during active disease. The sequenced sample was peripheral blood.

CDR3 sequence: CASSESLTGKETQYF. CDR3 nucleotide sequence: TGTGCCAGCAGTGAATCCCTGACAGGGAAAGAGACCCAGTACTTC. The rearrangement joins TRBV25-1 to TRBJ2-5; 7 positions match TRBD1. CDR1 MGHDK and CDR2 SYGVNS come from the germline V gene. V was clipped by 1 base and J by 3 bases; unmatched bases: 5. This CDR3 has 15 residues.